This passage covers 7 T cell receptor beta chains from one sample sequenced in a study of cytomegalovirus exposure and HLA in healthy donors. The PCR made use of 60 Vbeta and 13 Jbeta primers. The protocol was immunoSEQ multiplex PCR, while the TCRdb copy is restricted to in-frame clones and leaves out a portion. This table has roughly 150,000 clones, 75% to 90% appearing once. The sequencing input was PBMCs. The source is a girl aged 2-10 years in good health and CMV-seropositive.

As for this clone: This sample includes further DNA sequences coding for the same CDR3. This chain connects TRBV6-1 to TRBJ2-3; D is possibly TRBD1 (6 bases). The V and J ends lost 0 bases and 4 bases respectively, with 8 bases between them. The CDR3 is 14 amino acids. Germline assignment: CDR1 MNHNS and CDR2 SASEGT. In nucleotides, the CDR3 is TGTGCCAGCAGTGAAGCGGCAGGGGCAGATACGCAGTATTTT. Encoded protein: CASSEAAGADTQYF.

Here the CDR3 reads CASSDATGPYGYTF. In nucleotides, the CDR3 is TGTGCCAGCAGTGATGCGACAGGGCCCTATGGCTACACCTTC. The chain is built from TRBV27 and TRBJ1-2; 7 bases line up with TRBD1. CDR1 and CDR2 from the germline V gene are MNHEY and SMNVEV (reference sequence). The CDR3 sequence is 14 residues long. J gave up 4 bases and V 5 bases, and 7 bases lay outside the gene matches.

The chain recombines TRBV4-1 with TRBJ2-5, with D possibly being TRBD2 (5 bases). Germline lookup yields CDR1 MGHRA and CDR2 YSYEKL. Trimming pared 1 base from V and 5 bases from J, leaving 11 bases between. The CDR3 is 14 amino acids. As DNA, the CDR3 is TGCGCCAGCAGCCAAGTAAGGGAGAGGGAGACCCAGTACTTC. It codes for CASSQVRERETQYF.

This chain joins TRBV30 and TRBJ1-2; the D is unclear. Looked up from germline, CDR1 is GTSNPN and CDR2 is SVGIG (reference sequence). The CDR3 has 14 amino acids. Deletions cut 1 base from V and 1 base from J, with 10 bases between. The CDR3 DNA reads TGTGCCTGGAGTGCCCCACCTAATAACTATGGCTACACCTTC. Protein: CAWSAPPNNYGYTF.

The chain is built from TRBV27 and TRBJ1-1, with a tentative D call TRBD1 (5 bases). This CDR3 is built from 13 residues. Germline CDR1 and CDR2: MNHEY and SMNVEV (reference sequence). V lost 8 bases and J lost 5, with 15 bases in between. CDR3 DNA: TGTGCCAGCCAAGCGGGGGGTGCTACTGAAGCTTTCTTT. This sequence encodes CASQAGGATEAFF.

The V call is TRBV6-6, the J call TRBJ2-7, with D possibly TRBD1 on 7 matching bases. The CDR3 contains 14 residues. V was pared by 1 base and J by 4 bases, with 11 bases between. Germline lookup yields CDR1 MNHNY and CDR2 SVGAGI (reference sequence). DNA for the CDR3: TGTGCCAGCAGTTACTGGCAGGGGGGATACGAGCAGTACTTC. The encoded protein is CASSYWQGGYEQYF.

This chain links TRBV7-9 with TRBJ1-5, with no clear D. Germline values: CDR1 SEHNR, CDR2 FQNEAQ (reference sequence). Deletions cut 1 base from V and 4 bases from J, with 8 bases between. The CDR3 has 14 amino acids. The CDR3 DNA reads TGTGCCAGCAGCTTAGATCTCGTTAATCAGCCCCAGCATTTT. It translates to CASSLDLVNQPQHF.